A single sample is the source of the 15 T cell receptor beta chains below, sequenced in a study of T cell repertoires in cytomegalovirus infection (dated by TCRdb to between 2018 and 2021). Data came from an Illumina HiSeq 1500. TCRdb applied fastp at Q25 and MiXCR to the public reads, then kept only in-frame beta chains. A single entry per CDR3 protein holds the most common genes and DNA from its merged rows. This sample comprises 200,000 or so distinct CDR3 sequences, roughly 28% of them detected only once. The ten largest make up 30% to 35% of the sample. Sequenced sample: PBMCs. The receptors come from a human donor in good health (CMV status not recorded). Some clones in this sample may be carry-over from other donors' samples.

This clonotype was observed a single time. This sequence may be a read error, since a much larger clone differs from it by one base. This chain's CDR3 is CARSSRGNTGELFF. CDR3 bases: TGTGCCAGAAGCTCGCGGGGTAACACCGGGGAGCTGTTTTTT. V usage is TRBV9 and J usage is TRBJ2-2; D possibly corresponds to TRBD2 (6 bases). V lost 8 bases and J 2 bases, leaving 13 bases between the germline ends. This CDR3 has 14 amino acids. Germline V gives CDR1 SGDLS, CDR2 YYNGEE.

This clonotype was found a few times. The chain has TRBV6-5 and TRBJ1-2, with 7 positions matching TRBD1. Trimming took 2 bases from V and 11 from J; bases not matched to a gene: 14. The CDR3 spans 15 residues. Germline lookup yields CDR1 MNHEY and CDR2 SVGAGI. The CDR3 DNA is TGTGCCAGCAGTTACGGTAGCAGGGGGTTAAGTTGGTACACCTTC. This encodes CASSYGSRGLSWYTF.

This chain joins TRBV12-5 and TRBJ2-1, with D perhaps matching TRBD2 (6 bases). V gave up 6 bases and J gave up 5 bases, with 11 bases separating them. Germline V gives CDR1 LGHNT, CDR2 FRNRAP. This CDR3 is 13 amino acids long. In DNA form, the CDR3 reads TGTGCTAGTGGCCGGGACTCTCACAATGAGCAGTTCTTC. It codes for CASGRDSHNEQFF. Full variable domain (outside the CDR3, taken from reference TRBV12-5 and TRBJ2-1): DARVTQTPRHKVTEMGQEVTMRCQPILGHNTVFWYRQTMMQGLELLAYFRNRAPLDDSGMPKDRFSAEMPDATLATLKIQPSEPRDSAVYFCASGRDSHNEQFFGPGTRLTVL.

This clonotype turned up a few times. The chain employs TRBV7-2 and TRBJ2-5; maybe TRBD2 (5 bases). V was cut by 0 bases and J by 3 bases, with 14 bases left in between. The CDR3 totals 16 residues. Germline V gene lookup returns CDR1 SGHTA and CDR2 FQGNSA. CDR3 in DNA: TGTGCCAGCAGCTTAGCGATTGGAGGTGGAGAAGAGACCCAGTACTTC. It translates to CASSLAIGGGEETQYF.

This clonotype was counted a few times. Just one base apart from a much larger clone, this may be a read error. This sequence joins TRBV10-3 and TRBJ2-7, with D possibly being TRBD1 (6 bases). V dropped 6 bases and J dropped 3 bases, with 12 bases sitting between them. The CDR3 totals 13 residues. Germline-derived CDR1 and CDR2 are ENHRY and SYGVKD. CDR3 in amino acids: CAISPGQYYEQYF. In nucleotides, the CDR3 is TGTGCCATCAGCCCCGGACAGTACTACGAGCAGTACTTC.

This clonotype has a handful of counts. This chain links TRBV29-1 with TRBJ1-4; D is unclear. This CDR3 has 13 residues. Between the trimmed V and J ends, which lost 5 bases and 0 bases, there was a span of 7 bases. Germline CDR1 SQVTM, CDR2 ANQGSEA. The CDR3 is CSVSLATNEKLFF. CDR3 DNA: TGCAGCGTTTCACTTGCAACTAATGAAAAACTGTTTTTT. Based on the CDR3 plus reference TRBV29-1 and TRBJ1-4, the full variable domain is SAVISQKPSRDICQRGTSLTIQCQVDSQVTMMFWYRQQPGQSLTLIATANQGSEATYESGFVIDKFPISRPNLTFSTLTVSNMSPEDSSIYLCSVSLATNEKLFFGSGTQLSVL.

V usage is TRBV6-1 and J usage is TRBJ1-5, with TRBD1 identical over 10 bases. In germline, CDR1 is MNHNS, CDR2 SASEGT. CDR3 length: 15 residues. V trimming: 7 bases; J trimming: 3 bases; junction bases outside the gene matches: 6. For the CDR3, the DNA is TGTGCCAGCATAACGACAGGGGGCAACAATCAGCCCCAGCATTTT. Amino acid sequence: CASITTGGNNQPQHF.

This clonotype was counted a single time. A single base separates this from a much larger clone, so it may be a read error. The chain carries TRBV7-2 and TRBJ1-1, with D perhaps TRBD1 (5 bases). Germline V lookup: CDR1 SGHTA, CDR2 FQGNSA. The CDR3 length is 16 residues. Written as DNA, the CDR3 is TGTGTCAGCAGCTTAGTAAGGGGCAGGTTGAACACTGAAGCTTTCTTT. It translates to CVSSLVRGRLNTEAFF.

This chain connects TRBV29-1 to TRBJ2-1, with D perhaps given as TRBD1 or TRBD2 (6 bases each). V was trimmed by 6 bases and J by 7 bases, leaving 19 bases between them. Germline V lookup: CDR1 SQVTM, CDR2 ANQGSEA. The CDR3 is 14 residues long. CDR3: CSVLAPDSANEQFF. CDR3 in DNA: TGCAGCGTACTAGCACCGGACAGTGCAAATGAGCAGTTCTTC.

The chain carries TRBV11-2 and TRBJ2-7; TRBD1 is a possible D gene (5 bases). The CDR3 consists of 14 residues. The V gene's germline CDR1 is SGHAT and CDR2 FQNNGV. V was trimmed by 1 base and J by 1 base, leaving 8 bases between them. CDR3 nucleotides: TGTGCCAGCAGCTTAGTGCAGGGATCCTACGAGCAGTACTTC. It translates to CASSLVQGSYEQYF. Looking up the rest from reference TRBV11-2 and TRBJ2-7 gives the full variable domain: EAGVAQSPRYKIIEKRQSVAFWCNPISGHATLYWYQQILGQGPKLLIQFQNNGVVDDSQLPKDRFSAERLKGVDSTLKIQPAKLEDSAVYLCASSLVQGSYEQYFGPGTRLTVT.

This rearrangement joins TRBV12-3 or TRBV12-4 to TRBJ1-5; no firm D call. The CDR3 totals 14 residues. Deletions cut 1 base from V and 9 bases from J, with 13 bases between. The CDR3 region is CASSLVQEVRPQHF. The CDR3 bases are TGTGCCAGCAGTTTAGTCCAGGAGGTTCGGCCCCAGCATTTT.

This clonotype was counted a single time. V and J are TRBV27 and TRBJ2-5; D not resolved. CDR3 length: 13 amino acids. Germline assignment: CDR1 MNHEY and CDR2 SMNVEV (reference sequence). Deletions cut 1 base from V and 7 bases from J, with 10 bases between. DNA of the CDR3: TGTGCCAGCAGTTTATGGACCGAAGGGACCCAGTACTTC. Translating it yields CASSLWTEGTQYF.

This chain uses TRBV20-1 with TRBJ2-5; 8 bases map to TRBD1. The ends lost 5 bases at V and 0 bases at J; junction bases unmatched: 8. The germline gives CDR1 DFQATT, CDR2 SNEGSKA (reference sequence). This CDR3 has 15 amino acids. CDR3 amino acids: CSAQNGQGDQETQYF. Here the CDR3 DNA reads TGCAGTGCTCAGAACGGACAGGGTGACCAAGAGACCCAGTACTTC.

This chain uses TRBV4-1 with TRBJ2-7; tentatively, D is TRBD1 (6 bases). Germline CDR1 and CDR2: MGHRA and YSYEKL. V lost 1 base to trimming and J lost 6 bases, with 13 bases between them. The CDR3 is 14 amino acids. The CDR3 reads CASSQGRTEIEQYF. CDR3 nucleotide sequence: TGCGCCAGCAGCCAAGGTAGGACAGAGATCGAGCAGTACTTC.

This clonotype was seen repeatedly, ten times or more. DNA for the CDR3: TGTGCCAGCAGCCAGGAACAGGGTGTCACCACTGGCTACACCTTC. This encodes CASSQEQGVTTGYTF. The rearrangement joins TRBV7-2 to TRBJ1-2; D perhaps matches TRBD1 (6 bases). Trimming removed 5 bases from V and 7 bases from J, with 20 bases in between. This CDR3 contains 15 residues. Germline V gene sequence: CDR1 SGHTA, CDR2 FQGNSA.